This paragraph covers one T cell receptor (beta chain) sequence. This sample was taken from a study of blood T cell repertoires in COVID-19. The wider study: COVID-19 samples collected from the United States, Italy and Spain covered acute and convalescent phases. Nucleic acid was either cDNA or gDNA, and it came from T cells, B-cell-depleted T cells, or PBMCs.

In the authors' workflow: Amplifying reference gene primers gave estimates of nucleated cell counts. Repertoires were generated with immunoSEQ multiplex PCR, while TCRdb's copy carries only in-frame clones and drops some. D and trimming were read from the DNA, whereas the V and J calls and clone size are those reported in that table. The data contain 300,000 or so clones, around 86% of them singletons. Germline V CDR1 and CDR2: MDHEN, SYDVKM. The CDR3 contains 16 residues. J was trimmed by 5 bases and V by 0 bases; bases with no gene match: 7. Specimen: peripheral blood. This sequence was found in a man aged 45-65 years with active or convalescent COVID-19. The gene calls are TRBV28 and TRBJ1-2, with 9 nucleotides matching TRBD1. The CDR3 bases are TGTGCCAGCAGTTTATGGGACAGGGGCCCCTCTTATGGCTACACCTTC. Translating it yields CASSLWDRGPSYGYTF.